This T cell receptor beta chain was observed in a study of T cell responses to AZD1222 COVID-19 vaccine. Study results and caveats: Elevations in Spike-specific TCR breadth and depth followed administration of two AZD1222 doses. Most donors were white British and more were female, and clonal diversity was possibly underestimated.

For this clone: The antigen remains undetermined.

TCRdb's copy holds only in-frame clones and misses some; the assay was immunoSEQ multiplex PCR. There are some 74,000 clones in the sample; nearly 90% occur only once, and around 1.3% lies in the top ten. The CDR3 totals 15 residues. With 6 bases clipped from V and 0 bases from J, the junction kept 7 bases outside the gene matches. Per the germline V gene, CDR1 is SNHLY and CDR2 is FYNNEI. The J gene is TRBJ1-1, the V gene TRBV2; 7 bases are a match to TRBD1. This TCR derives from an adult who received the AZD1222 COVID-19 vaccine. The sample was peripheral blood, taken 28 days after the second AZD1222 dose. The CDR3 sequence: CASRGTANMNTEAFF. The DNA of the CDR3 is TGTGCCAGCAGGGGGACAGCGAACATGAACACTGAAGCTTTCTTT.